The TCR beta chain under discussion was sequenced for a study of blood T cells in healthy people across ages. This clonotype showed up just a few times. Its antigen is not identified. Together with a sample-barcoded 5' primer, a J-beta primer mix was included in a second PCR lasting about 7 to 11 cycles. One entry per CDR3 protein results from TCRdb running MiXCR on the 5' RACE reads. The sample has approximately 1,000,000 distinct CDR3 sequences, less than 50% seen once. General observations from the study: Because sorting was not performed, PBMCs prevented conclusive naive versus antigen-experienced comparison.

Germline V gives CDR1 SQVTM, CDR2 ANQGSEA. Unmatched junction bases numbered 10, after V lost 3 bases and J lost 2 bases. The CDR3 is made up of 16 amino acids. This rearrangement joins TRBV29-1 to TRBJ2-3; 8 bases align to TRBD2. The TCR comes from a woman aged 60-75 years in good health. The sequenced sample was blood. The CDR3 reads CSVDTLAGGVTDTQYF. For the CDR3, the DNA is TGCAGCGTTGATACGCTGGCGGGAGGCGTCACAGATACGCAGTATTTT.